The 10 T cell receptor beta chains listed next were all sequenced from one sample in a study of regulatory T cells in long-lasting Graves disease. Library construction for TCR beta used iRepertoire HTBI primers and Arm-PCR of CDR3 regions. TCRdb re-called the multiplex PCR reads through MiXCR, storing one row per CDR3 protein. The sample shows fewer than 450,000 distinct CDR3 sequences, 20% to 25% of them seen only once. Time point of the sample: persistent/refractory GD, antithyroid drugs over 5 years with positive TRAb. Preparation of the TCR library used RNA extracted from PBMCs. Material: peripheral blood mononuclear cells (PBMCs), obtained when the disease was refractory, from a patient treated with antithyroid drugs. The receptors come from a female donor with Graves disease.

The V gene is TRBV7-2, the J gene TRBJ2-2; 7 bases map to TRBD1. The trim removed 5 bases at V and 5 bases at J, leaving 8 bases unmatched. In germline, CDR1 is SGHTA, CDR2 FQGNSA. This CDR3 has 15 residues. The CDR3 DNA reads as TGTGCCAGCAGCCCCGACAGGGTCGGGACCGGGGAGCTGTTTTTT. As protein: CASSPDRVGTGELFF. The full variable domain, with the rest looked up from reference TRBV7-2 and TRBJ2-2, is GAGVSQSPSNKVTEKGKDVELRCDPISGHTALYWYRQSLGQGLEFLIYFQGNSAPDKSGLPSDRFSAERTGGSVSTLTIQRTQQEDSAVYLCASSPDRVGTGELFFGEGSRLTVL.

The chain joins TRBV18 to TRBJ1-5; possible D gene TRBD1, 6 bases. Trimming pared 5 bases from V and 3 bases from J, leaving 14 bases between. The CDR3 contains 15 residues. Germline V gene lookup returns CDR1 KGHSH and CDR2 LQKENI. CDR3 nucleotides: TGTGCCAGCTCAAGGACGGGACAATCCAATCAGCCCCAGCATTTT. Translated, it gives CASSRTGQSNQPQHF.

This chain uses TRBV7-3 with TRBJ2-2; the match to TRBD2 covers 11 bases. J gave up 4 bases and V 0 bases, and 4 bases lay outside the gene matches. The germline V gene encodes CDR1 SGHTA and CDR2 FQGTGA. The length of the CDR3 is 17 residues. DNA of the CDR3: TGTGCCAGCAGCTTAACTAGCGGGAGGGCCCTCACCGGGGAGCTGTTTTTT. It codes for CASSLTSGRALTGELFF.

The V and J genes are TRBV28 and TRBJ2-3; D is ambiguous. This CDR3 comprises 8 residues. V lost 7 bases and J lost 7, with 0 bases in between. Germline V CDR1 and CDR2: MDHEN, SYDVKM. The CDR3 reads CASNTQYF. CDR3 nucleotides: TGTGCCAGCAATACGCAGTATTTT.

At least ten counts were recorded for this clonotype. The CDR3: CSVGAASGQETQYF. The CDR3 region has the DNA TGCAGCGTTGGGGCGGCTAGCGGACAAGAGACCCAGTACTTC. V and J are TRBV29-1 and TRBJ2-5; 7 bases are a match to TRBD2. CDR1 and CDR2 (germline): SQVTM, ANQGSEA. Trimming took 4 bases from V and 2 from J; bases not matched to a gene: 7. The CDR3 is made up of 14 amino acids.

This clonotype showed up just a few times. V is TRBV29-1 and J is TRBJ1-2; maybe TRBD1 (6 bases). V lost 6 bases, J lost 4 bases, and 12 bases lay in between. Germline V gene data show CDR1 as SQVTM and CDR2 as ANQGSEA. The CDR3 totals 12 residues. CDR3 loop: CSVVGGPYGYTF. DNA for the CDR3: TGCAGCGTCGTGGGGGGGCCCTATGGCTACACCTTC.

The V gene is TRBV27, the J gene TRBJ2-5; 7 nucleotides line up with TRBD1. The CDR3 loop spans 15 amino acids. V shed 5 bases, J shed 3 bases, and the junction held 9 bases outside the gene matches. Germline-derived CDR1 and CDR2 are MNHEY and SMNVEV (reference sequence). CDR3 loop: CASSPDPDREETQYF. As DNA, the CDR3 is TGTGCCAGCAGTCCCGACCCAGACAGGGAAGAGACCCAGTACTTC.

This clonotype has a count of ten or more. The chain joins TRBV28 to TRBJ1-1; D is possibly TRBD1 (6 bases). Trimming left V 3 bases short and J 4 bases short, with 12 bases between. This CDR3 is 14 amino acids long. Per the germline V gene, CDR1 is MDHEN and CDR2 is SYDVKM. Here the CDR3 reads CASSFTGSGTEAFF. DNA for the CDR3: TGTGCCAGCAGTTTTACAGGGTCGGGCACTGAAGCTTTCTTT.

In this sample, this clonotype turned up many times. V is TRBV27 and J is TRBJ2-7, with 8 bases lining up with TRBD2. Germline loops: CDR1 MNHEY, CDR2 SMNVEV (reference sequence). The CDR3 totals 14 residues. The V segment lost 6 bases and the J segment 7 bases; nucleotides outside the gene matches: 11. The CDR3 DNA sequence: TGTGCCAGCAGCCGGGAGGGGACCTTGAGAGAGCAGTACTTC. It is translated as CASSREGTLREQYF.

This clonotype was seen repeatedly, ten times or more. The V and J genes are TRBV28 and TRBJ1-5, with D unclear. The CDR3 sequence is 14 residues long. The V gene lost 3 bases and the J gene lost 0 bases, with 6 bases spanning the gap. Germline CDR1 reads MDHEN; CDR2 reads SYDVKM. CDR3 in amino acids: CASSFGRSNQPQHF. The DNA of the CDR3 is TGTGCCAGCAGTTTCGGGCGTAGCAATCAGCCCCAGCATTTT.